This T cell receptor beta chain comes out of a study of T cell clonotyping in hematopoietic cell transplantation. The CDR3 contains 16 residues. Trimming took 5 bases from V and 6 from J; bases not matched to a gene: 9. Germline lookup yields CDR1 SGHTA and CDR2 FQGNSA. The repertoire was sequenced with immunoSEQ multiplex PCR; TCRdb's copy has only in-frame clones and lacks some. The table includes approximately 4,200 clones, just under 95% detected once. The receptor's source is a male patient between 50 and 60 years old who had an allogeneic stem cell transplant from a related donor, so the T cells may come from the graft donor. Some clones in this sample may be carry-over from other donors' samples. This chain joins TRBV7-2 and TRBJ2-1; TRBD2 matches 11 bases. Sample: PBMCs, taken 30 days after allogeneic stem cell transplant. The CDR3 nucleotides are TGTGCCAGCAGCCCGGTAGCGGGGGGGAGGAGCAATGAGCAGTTCTTC. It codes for CASSPVAGGRSNEQFF.